This T cell receptor (beta chain) emerged from a study of blood T cells in healthy people across ages (dated by TCRdb to 2015 to 2017). Describing the broader study: Template switching captured roughly one uniquely barcoded TCR beta cDNA molecule per two T cells in model experiments. Donors were grouped into four age groups: young (average roughly 15 years), middle-aged (around 39), aged (approximately 58) and long-lived (roughly 80). To track age-related changes in TCR beta repertoire diversity, the study relied on deep sequencing normalized with unique cDNA molecular identifiers. Two additional independent replicas of 1 million unique cDNA reads from the same blood draw were analyzed for two donors (one aged 18 to 30 and one aged 80 or older). Overall results and qualifications from the work: A strong correlation was found between observed TCR beta diversity and the percentage of naive T cells measured by flow cytometry. Estimates of total diversity based on one million sequenced T cells were considered lower bounds and underestimates. Donor CMV infection status was unknown, potentially confounding age-related changes in expanded clonotypes. Since profiling was done on bulk unsorted PBMCs, naive and antigen-experienced compartments could not be conclusively compared. As age increased, observed TCR beta diversity per million T cells dropped in a roughly linear way, and a significant reduction was already evident by age 40. Compared with the aged group, the long-lived group had more naive CD4+ T cells, fewer expanded clones and increased TCR diversity, suggesting age selection.

Library creation used 5' RACE. Instrument on record: Illumina HiSeq 2500. A second PCR of roughly 7 to 11 cycles was performed with a sample-barcoded 5' primer and a J-beta primer mix. Each TCR beta cDNA molecule received a unique molecular identifier from a template-switch 5' adaptor carrying 12 random nucleotides. Each sample yielded at least 3 million CDR3-containing paired-end reads. First-strand cDNA synthesis was performed from all RNA using the Mint cDNA synthesis kit, with priming by a TRBC-specific oligonucleotide. Following uracil-DNA glycosylase treatment, all cDNA underwent a first 18-cycle PCR with the universal primers M1SS and BC2_uni_R. The authors' pipeline ran thus. For normalization, 1 million high-quality reads were randomly selected from each sample, with every read carrying a distinct molecular identifier. Instead of being binned into consensus sequences, reads that shared molecular identifiers were thrown out. MiTCR, run with a Q25 quality threshold and the strictest error-elimination algorithm, handled CDR3 identification, clonotype clustering and error correction. A nonparametric unseen species model using Euler transformation provided a lower-bound estimate of total TCR beta diversity. TCRdb reprocessed the public reads (quality trimming at Q25 with fastp, clone calling with MiXCR) and kept in-frame beta chains. Every distinct CDR3 protein forms one entry, paired with its most common genes and DNA. V and J calls and clone size were set by TCRdb, not the authors. Recorded for this sample are 900,000 to 950,000 distinct CDR3 sequences; 29% of them occurred a single time. Approximately 10% of the sample is held by the ten biggest clonotypes.

Donors were a few dozen systemically healthy Caucasian individuals from Russia aged roughly 6 to 95 years. About 9.8 milliliters of peripheral blood were drawn from each donor into EDTA-treated Vacutainer tubes. Ficoll-Paque density-gradient centrifugation was used to isolate PBMCs, with at least 6 million obtained per sample. Total RNA, at least 5 micrograms per sample, was extracted from PBMCs with Trizol reagent. For every donor, an aliquot of PBMCs went through flow cytometry to measure the percentages of naive CD45RAhigh/CD27high T cells. A distance of 18 bases separates the germline ends of V and J, which lose 5 bases and 5 bases respectively. CDR1 and CDR2, looked up from the germline V gene (reference sequence), are DFQATT and SNEGSKA. Spanning cysteine to phenylalanine, the CDR3 consists of 15 amino acids. The retained sequence is limited to the CDR3, 45 bases, with the frame set at the first base.

This clonotype was seen a few times. This clone's antigen is unknown. The record has no base qualities; no much larger clone is one base away. These data were also reused for a study on T cells of mothers and their children. As noted in the second study: Nine systemically healthy Caucasian individuals, comprising three mothers and their six children, were included as donors. cDNA synthesis used all of the extracted RNA, with 1.5 ug of RNA in each 15 ul reaction. Sample barcodes and 2-4 random nucleotides were added via the M1S primer in the second PCR. Each mother yielded over 9.5 million TCR beta CDR3 reads and each child 2.5 million to 3 million reads. In both related and unrelated pairs, thymic selection shapes the output of TCR recombination in a similar way, with inherited differences having only a minor effect. Related mother-child pairs always showed normalized repertoire overlap that was slightly higher than in unrelated mother-child pairs, though the difference was never significant. No persistent microchimeric T cell clones were found, with a detection sensitivity of 75 to 100 clones per million clonotypes. In the study, deep NGS was used to compare the TCR beta repertoires of mothers and children, and features distinguishing related mother-child pairs from unrelated individuals were sought. The mean age was roughly 40 +/- 4 years for the mothers and approximately 11 +/- 4 years for the children. After adapter ligation with NEBNext reagents, the libraries were sequenced on Illumina HiSeq 2000 with 100+100 nt paired-end reads. To prevent cross-contamination, the mother and child libraries were prepared a month apart and were sequenced in separate runs. Each donor had between about 500,000 and 2,100,000 distinct TCR beta clonotypes identified. Naive TCR beta clonotypes were estimated from low-frequency clonotypes matched to each donor's FACS-determined naive share, without sorting.

The material sequenced was blood. The sequence links TRBV20-1 to TRBJ1-4; a tentative D match to TRBD1 spans 6 bases. This sequence was found in a woman aged 35 to 49 in good health. The CDR3 region: CSAGRQAGLNEKLFF. The bases read TGCAGTGCTGGCCGACAGGCAGGTTTGAATGAAAAACTGTTTTTT.